This T cell receptor (beta chain) was sequenced in a study of blood T cell repertoires in COVID-19. In the original processing: Amplification of reference gene primers was used by the study to estimate nucleated cell counts. Assay: immunoSEQ multiplex PCR; the TCRdb copy retains only in-frame clones and omits some. V, J and clone size are those of that table, while D and trimming were read from the DNA. The data hold about 14,000 clones, with about 91% observed a single time. This clonotype was obtained from a human donor in a cohort sampled during active COVID-19. Material: peripheral blood.

The CDR3: CASSYRSRSGLYNEQFF. CDR3 DNA: TGTGCCAGCAGTTACCGAAGCAGATCAGGGCTCTACAATGAGCAGTTCTTC. This rearrangement joins TRBV6-2 or TRBV6-3 to TRBJ2-1; the D gene is possibly TRBD1 (5 bases). Trimming took off 2 bases at V and 3 bases at J, with 17 bases between the two ends. CDR3 size: 17 residues. The V gene's germline CDR1 is MNHEY and CDR2 SVGEGT.